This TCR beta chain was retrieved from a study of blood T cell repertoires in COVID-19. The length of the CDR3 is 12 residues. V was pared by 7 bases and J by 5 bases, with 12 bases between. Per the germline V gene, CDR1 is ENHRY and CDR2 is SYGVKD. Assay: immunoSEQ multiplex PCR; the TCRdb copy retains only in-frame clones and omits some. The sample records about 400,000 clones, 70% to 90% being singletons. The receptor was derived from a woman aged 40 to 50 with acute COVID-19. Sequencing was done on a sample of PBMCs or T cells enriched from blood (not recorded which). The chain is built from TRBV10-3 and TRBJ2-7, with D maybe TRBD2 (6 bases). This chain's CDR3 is CAINGGEDEQYF. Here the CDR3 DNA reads TGTGCCATCAATGGAGGGGAGGACGAGCAGTACTTC.